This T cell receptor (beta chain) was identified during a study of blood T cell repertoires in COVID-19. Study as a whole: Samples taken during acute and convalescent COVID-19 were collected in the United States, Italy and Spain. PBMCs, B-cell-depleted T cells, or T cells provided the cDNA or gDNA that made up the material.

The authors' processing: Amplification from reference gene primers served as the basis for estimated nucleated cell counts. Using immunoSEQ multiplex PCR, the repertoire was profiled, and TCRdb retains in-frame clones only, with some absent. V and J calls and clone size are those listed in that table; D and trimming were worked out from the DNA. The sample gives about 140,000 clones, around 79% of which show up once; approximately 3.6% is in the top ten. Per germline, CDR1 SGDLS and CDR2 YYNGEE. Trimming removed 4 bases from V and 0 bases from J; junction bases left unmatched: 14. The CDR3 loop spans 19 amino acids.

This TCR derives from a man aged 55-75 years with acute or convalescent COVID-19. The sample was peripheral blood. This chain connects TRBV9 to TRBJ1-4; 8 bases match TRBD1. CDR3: CASSPRPGQAVATNEKLFF. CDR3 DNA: TGTGCCAGCAGCCCCCGTCCGGGACAGGCCGTTGCAACTAATGAAAAACTGTTTTTT.